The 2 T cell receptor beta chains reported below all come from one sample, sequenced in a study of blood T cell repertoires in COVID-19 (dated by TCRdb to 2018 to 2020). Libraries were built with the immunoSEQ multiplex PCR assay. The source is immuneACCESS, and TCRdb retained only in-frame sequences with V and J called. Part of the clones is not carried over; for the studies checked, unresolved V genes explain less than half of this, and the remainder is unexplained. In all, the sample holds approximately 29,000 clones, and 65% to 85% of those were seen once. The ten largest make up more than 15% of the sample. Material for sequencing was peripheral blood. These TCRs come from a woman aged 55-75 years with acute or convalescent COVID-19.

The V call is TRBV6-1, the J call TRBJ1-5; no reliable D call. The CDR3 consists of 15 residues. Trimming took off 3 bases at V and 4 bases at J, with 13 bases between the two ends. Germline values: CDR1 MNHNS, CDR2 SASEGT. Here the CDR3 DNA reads TGTGCCAGCAGTGAGACGAGACGGGAGAATCAGCCCCAGCATTTT. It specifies CASSETRRENQPQHF.

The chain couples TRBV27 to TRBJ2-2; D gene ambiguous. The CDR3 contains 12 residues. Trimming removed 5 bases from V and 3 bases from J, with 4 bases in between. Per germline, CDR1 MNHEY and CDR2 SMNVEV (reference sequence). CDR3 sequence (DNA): TGTGCCAGCAGTCCCTACACCGGGGAGCTGTTTTTT. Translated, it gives CASSPYTGELFF.